The rows below give T cell receptor beta chains drawn from one sample of a study of blood T cell repertoires in COVID-19. TCRdb's table, derived via immunoSEQ multiplex PCR, lists solely in-frame clones and lacks some. The table shows roughly 120,000 clones, with more than 75% occurring only once. Sequenced: peripheral blood. The receptors were gathered from a man aged 60 to 69 with COVID-19, enrolled during active disease. The CDR3 runs from the conserved cysteine through the conserved F or W. Fields, in order: clone size, D gene, V gene, J gene, CDR3 protein, CDR3 DNA. D genes are given only for firm matches. Not every row has a clone size; where given, it reads once, few, many or a size class.

>NA|NA|TRBV7-6|TRBJ2-1
CASSFDGSTYNEQFF
TGTGCCAGCAGCTTCGACGGGAGCACCTACAATGAGCAGTTCTTC
>NA|NA|TRBV9|TRBJ1-2
CASSVGGDPGYGYTF
TGTGCCAGCAGCGTAGGGGGCGACCCCGGCTATGGCTACACCTTC
>NA|NA|TRBV12-3/TRBV12-4|TRBJ1-5
CASSLGHRQPQHF
TGTGCCAGCAGTTTGGGACATAGACAGCCCCAGCATTTT
>once|TRBD2|TRBV11-2|TRBJ2-1
CASSSRGSGRAGSYNEQFF
TGTGCCAGCAGCTCCCGGGGTAGCGGGAGGGCAGGGTCCTACAATGAGCAGTTCTTC
>few|TRBD1|TRBV28|TRBJ2-2
CASRENRGRSGELFF
TGTGCCAGCAGGGAGAACAGGGGGCGCTCCGGGGAGCTGTTTTTT
>NA|TRBD1|TRBV18|TRBJ2-2
CASSRGTGSGGELFF
TGTGCCAGCTCACGGGGGACAGGGAGCGGCGGGGAGCTGTTTTTT
>NA|NA|TRBV4-2|TRBJ1-2
CASSQEMQIPGYGYTF
TGTGCCAGCAGCCAAGAAATGCAGATTCCTGGCTATGGCTACACCTTC
>NA|NA|TRBV19|TRBJ1-5
CASSILGAGQPQHF
TGTGCCAGTAGTATCCTGGGGGCGGGTCAGCCCCAGCATTTT
>NA|TRBD2|TRBV14|TRBJ2-1
CASSQRARTSYNEQFF
TGTGCCAGCAGCCAAAGGGCCAGGACTAGTTACAATGAGCAGTTCTTC
>NA|TRBD1|TRBV19|TRBJ1-5
CASTSSGTGINQPQHF
TGTGCCAGTACCTCTTCCGGGACAGGGATCAATCAGCCCCAGCATTTT
>NA|TRBD1|TRBV5-1|TRBJ1-1
CASSRDRASDTEAFF
TGCGCCAGCAGCCGGGACAGGGCATCAGACACTGAAGCTTTCTTT
>NA|NA|TRBV2|TRBJ2-7
CASSERGTGISDEQYF
TGTGCCAGCAGTGAGCGGGGTACGGGGATCAGCGACGAGCAGTACTTC
>NA|TRBD2|TRBV19|TRBJ2-1
CASSKGLADYDEQFF
TGTGCCAGTAGTAAGGGACTAGCGGATTACGATGAGCAGTTCTTC
>NA|TRBD2|TRBV4-1|TRBJ2-7
CASSQRPKLAGEGYEQYF
TGCGCCAGCAGCCAACGCCCCAAGCTAGCGGGAGAAGGCTACGAGCAGTACTTC
>NA|TRBD1|TRBV6-2/TRBV6-3|TRBJ2-7
CASSIGQGREQYF
TGTGCCAGCAGCATCGGACAGGGGAGAGAGCAGTACTTC
>NA|NA|TRBV12-3/TRBV12-4|TRBJ2-7
CASSRRREQYF
TGTGCCAGCAGTCGGAGGCGCGAGCAGTACTTC
>NA|NA|TRBV2|TRBJ2-5
CASSGGSMGTQYF
TGTGCCAGCAGTGGGGGCTCCATGGGGACCCAGTACTTC
>NA|TRBD1|TRBV24-1|TRBJ1-4
CATSESGTGAKKLFF
TGTGCCACCAGTGAGTCCGGGACAGGGGCTAAAAAACTGTTTTTT
>NA|TRBD1|TRBV9|TRBJ2-2
CASSPLPGQGGEAGELFF
TGTGCCAGCAGCCCCCTCCCGGGACAGGGTGGAGAGGCCGGGGAGCTGTTTTTT
>many|NA|TRBV7-6|TRBJ2-1
CASSLEHNYNEQFF
TGTGCCAGCAGCTTAGAACACAACTACAATGAGCAGTTCTTC
>many|NA|TRBV2|TRBJ2-7
CASSEDQGGYEQYF
TGTGCCAGCAGCGAAGATCAGGGTGGGTACGAGCAGTACTTC
>NA|NA|TRBV6-5|TRBJ2-7
CASREWGQGTYEQYF
TGTGCCAGCAGAGAGTGGGGGCAGGGAACCTACGAGCAGTACTTC
>NA|NA|TRBV3-1/TRBV3-2|TRBJ2-3
CASSPRDSITDTQYF
TGTGCCAGCAGCCCTCGGGACTCAATCACAGATACGCAGTATTTT
>NA|TRBD1|TRBV24-1|TRBJ2-3
CATTGTGGYSDTQYF
TGTGCCACCACTGGGACAGGGGGGTATTCAGATACGCAGTATTTT
>NA|TRBD2|TRBV19|TRBJ2-1
CASSIPPAGGIESEQFF
TGTGCCAGTAGTATACCCCCTGCGGGAGGGATCGAGAGTGAGCAGTTCTTC
>NA|NA|TRBV27|TRBJ2-3
CASSLPSSTDTQYF
TGTGCCAGCAGTTTACCTTCTAGCACAGATACGCAGTATTTT
>once|TRBD2|TRBV30|TRBJ2-7
CAWSPPGLAGTYEQYF
TGTGCCTGGAGTCCCCCGGGACTAGCGGGTACCTACGAGCAGTACTTC
>once|TRBD2|TRBV29-1|TRBJ2-7
CSTASGRADQYEQYF
TGCAGCACCGCTAGCGGGAGGGCCGATCAATACGAGCAGTACTTC
>NA|TRBD2|TRBV28|TRBJ2-7
CASSYLAGPTYEQYF
TGTGCCAGCAGTTACCTAGCGGGCCCCACCTACGAGCAGTACTTC
>NA|TRBD2|TRBV5-1|TRBJ2-1
CASSPTSGKYNEQFF
TGCGCCAGCAGCCCGACTAGCGGGAAATACAATGAGCAGTTCTTC
>once|NA|TRBV6-4|TRBJ2-3
CASSVMAGPTDTQYF
TGTGCCAGCAGTGTCATGGCGGGACCCACAGATACGCAGTATTTT
>NA|TRBD1|TRBV5-1|TRBJ1-1
CASSLQTGVGTEAFF
TGCGCCAGCAGCTTGCAGACAGGGGTGGGCACTGAAGCTTTCTTT
>NA|TRBD1|TRBV28|TRBJ1-2
CASCGQGTRYGYTF
TGTGCCAGCTGTGGACAGGGGACGCGCTATGGCTACACCTTC
>NA|TRBD1|TRBV7-2|TRBJ1-6
CASSSPGQGDNSPLHF
TGTGCCAGCAGCTCTCCGGGACAGGGGGATAATTCACCCCTCCACTTT
>NA|TRBD2|TRBV2|TRBJ2-2
CASSAREEGTGELFF
TGTGCCAGCAGTGCGCGGGAGGAGGGCACCGGGGAGCTGTTTTTT
>NA|NA|TRBV7-3|TRBJ2-1
CASSLFSGNLDEQFF
TGTGCCAGCAGCCTGTTTAGCGGAAACCTGGATGAGCAGTTCTTC
>NA|TRBD1|TRBV5-8|TRBJ2-4
CASRTIGQADIQYF
TGTGCCAGCAGAACCATTGGACAGGCCGACATTCAGTACTTC
>NA|TRBD1|TRBV11-2|TRBJ2-5
CASSRTGGRVKETQYF
TGTGCCAGCAGCAGAACAGGGGGTCGCGTGAAAGAGACCCAGTACTTC
>NA|NA|TRBV5-1|TRBJ1-4
CASSIYRGGGGEKLFF
TGCGCCAGCAGCATCTACCGGGGGGGCGGAGGTGAAAAACTGTTTTTT
>NA|NA|TRBV21-1|TRBJ1-5
CASSKSLRDRDDQPQHF
TGTGCCAGCAGCAAGTCCCTCAGAGACAGGGACGATCAGCCCCAGCATTTT
>NA|NA|TRBV19|TRBJ2-2
CASSIRQPANTGELFF
TGTGCCAGTAGTATAAGACAGCCGGCGAACACCGGGGAGCTGTTTTTT
>NA|NA|TRBV12-3/TRBV12-4|TRBJ2-7
CASSLGSSYEQYF
TGTGCCAGCAGTTTAGGCAGCTCCTACGAGCAGTACTTC
>NA|NA|TRBV10-2|TRBJ1-6
CASRGWARQGGNSPLHF
TGCGCCAGCAGAGGGTGGGCCCGGCAGGGCGGTAATTCACCCCTCCACTTT
>NA|TRBD1|TRBV27|TRBJ2-1
CASSPTGGGSYNEQFF
TGTGCCAGTAGTCCGACAGGGGGCGGGTCCTACAATGAGCAGTTCTTC
>NA|NA|TRBV19|TRBJ1-1
CASSRPMNTEAFF
TGTGCCAGTAGTCGTCCTATGAACACTGAAGCTTTCTTT
>NA|NA|TRBV25-1|TRBJ1-1
CASSGSFGAFF
TGTGCCAGCAGTGGCTCCTTCGGAGCTTTCTTT
>NA|TRBD2|TRBV10-3|TRBJ2-6
CAISEGRDSGANVLTF
TGTGCCATCAGTGAAGGGAGGGACTCTGGGGCCAACGTCCTGACTTTC
>NA|NA|TRBV15|TRBJ2-2
CATSRGGPGELFF
TGTGCCACCAGCAGAGGTGGGCCCGGGGAGCTGTTTTTT
>NA|NA|TRBV5-6|TRBJ2-1
CASSIRDSSYNEQFF
TGTGCCAGCAGCATCAGGGATAGCTCCTACAATGAGCAGTTCTTC
>NA|TRBD1|TRBV2|TRBJ2-2
CASNLFLQGARVTGELFF
TGTGCCAGCAACCTTTTCTTACAGGGGGCGCGGGTCACCGGGGAGCTGTTTTTT